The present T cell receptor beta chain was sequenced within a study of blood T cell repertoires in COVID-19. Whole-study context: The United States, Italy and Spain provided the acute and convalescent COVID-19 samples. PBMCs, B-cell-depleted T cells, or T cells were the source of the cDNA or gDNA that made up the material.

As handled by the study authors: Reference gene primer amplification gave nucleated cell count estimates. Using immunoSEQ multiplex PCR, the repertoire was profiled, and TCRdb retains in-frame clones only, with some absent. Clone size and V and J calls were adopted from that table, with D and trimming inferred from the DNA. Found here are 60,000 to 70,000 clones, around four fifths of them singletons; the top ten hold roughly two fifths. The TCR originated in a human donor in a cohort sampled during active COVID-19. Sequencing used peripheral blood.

The CDR3: CASSQDTGYNSPLHF. The CDR3 DNA follows: TGCGCCAGCAGCCAAGATACCGGCTATAATTCACCCCTCCACTTT. The chain is built from TRBV4-1 and TRBJ1-6; D gene ambiguous. The germline gives CDR1 MGHRA, CDR2 YSYEKL. This CDR3 is built from 15 residues. Deletions cut 0 bases from V and 3 bases from J, with 6 bases between.